These T cell receptor beta chains were read from a single sample in a study of STAT5B mutations in CD4+ large granular lymphocyte leukemia. The method was immunoSEQ multiplex PCR; TCRdb's version includes in-frame clones alone and lacks a portion of them. Found here are roughly 32,000 clones, under 85% of them singletons; the top ten hold about 2.1%. The source material was CD4+ T cells from blood buffy coats. All receptors derive from a human donor in good health. Each CDR3 is given with its conserved first and last residue. The order of the fields is V gene, clone size, D gene, J gene, CDR3 protein, CDR3 DNA. A D gene is named only where the DNA matches it firmly. Size tells how often a clone was seen (once, few, many) or the class of an expanded clone, and some rows leave it out.

v_gene: TRBV27; abundance: NA; d_gene: TRBD1; j_gene: TRBJ1-6; CDR3aa: CASSFSGTGNNSPLHF; CDR3nt: TGTGCCAGCAGTTTTTCCGGGACAGGGAATAATTCACCCCTCCACTTT
v_gene: TRBV29-1; abundance: NA; d_gene: NA; j_gene: TRBJ2-3; CDR3aa: CSVVRASKDTQYF; CDR3nt: TGCAGCGTTGTTAGGGCCAGTAAAGATACGCAGTATTTT
v_gene: TRBV2; abundance: NA; d_gene: NA; j_gene: TRBJ1-5; CDR3aa: CASNRGGNSNQPQHF; CDR3nt: TGTGCCAGCAACCGAGGGGGGAATAGCAATCAGCCCCAGCATTTT
v_gene: TRBV29-1; abundance: NA; d_gene: TRBD1; j_gene: TRBJ1-2; CDR3aa: CSVSGQGANYGYTF; CDR3nt: TGCAGCGTTAGTGGACAGGGGGCAAACTATGGCTACACCTTC
v_gene: TRBV5-4; abundance: NA; d_gene: TRBD2; j_gene: TRBJ2-5; CDR3aa: CASSPRLATRQETQYF; CDR3nt: TGTGCCAGCAGCCCCAGACTAGCGACCCGCCAAGAGACCCAGTACTTC
v_gene: TRBV5-4; abundance: NA; d_gene: NA; j_gene: TRBJ2-1; CDR3aa: CASSLVSYTPTNEQFF; CDR3nt: TGTGCCAGCAGCTTGGTTTCTTATACACCGACCAATGAGCAGTTCTTC
v_gene: TRBV6-6; abundance: NA; d_gene: NA; j_gene: TRBJ1-5; CDR3aa: CATWGGWSQPQHF; CDR3nt: TGTGCGACCTGGGGGGGATGGAGTCAGCCCCAGCATTTT
v_gene: TRBV11-2; abundance: NA; d_gene: NA; j_gene: TRBJ2-2; CDR3aa: CASSPRGAYTGELFF; CDR3nt: TGTGCCAGCAGCCCCCGAGGGGCCTACACCGGGGAGCTGTTTTTT
v_gene: TRBV6-5; abundance: NA; d_gene: NA; j_gene: TRBJ1-4; CDR3aa: CASNAWGEKLFF; CDR3nt: TGTGCCAGCAATGCCTGGGGTGAAAAACTGTTTTTT
v_gene: TRBV5-1; abundance: NA; d_gene: TRBD2; j_gene: TRBJ2-3; CDR3aa: CASSSIAGATDTQYF; CDR3nt: TGCGCCAGCAGCTCGATAGCGGGAGCTACAGATACGCAGTATTTT
v_gene: TRBV30; abundance: NA; d_gene: NA; j_gene: TRBJ1-3; CDR3aa: CAWSKPRMTNTIYF; CDR3nt: TGTGCCTGGAGTAAACCCAGGATGACCAACACCATATATTTT
v_gene: TRBV11-2; abundance: NA; d_gene: NA; j_gene: TRBJ2-3; CDR3aa: CASSLAGTDTQYF; CDR3nt: TGTGCCAGCAGCTTAGCGGGCACAGATACGCAGTATTTT
v_gene: TRBV7-8; abundance: NA; d_gene: NA; j_gene: TRBJ2-3; CDR3aa: CASRLSRAHTDTQYF; CDR3nt: TGTGCCAGCAGGTTAAGCAGGGCCCACACAGATACGCAGTATTTT
v_gene: TRBV6-5; abundance: few; d_gene: NA; j_gene: TRBJ2-7; CDR3aa: CASSSDRNSYEQYF; CDR3nt: TGTGCCAGCAGTTCCGACAGGAACTCCTACGAGCAGTACTTC
v_gene: TRBV29-1; abundance: NA; d_gene: TRBD1; j_gene: TRBJ2-6; CDR3aa: CSVGQGISGANVLTF; CDR3nt: TGCAGCGTTGGACAGGGCATCTCTGGGGCCAACGTCCTGACTTTC
v_gene: TRBV27; abundance: once; d_gene: TRBD2; j_gene: TRBJ2-3; CDR3aa: CASSSSSGGPDTQYF; CDR3nt: TGTGCCAGCAGTTCTTCTAGCGGGGGGCCCGATACGCAGTATTTT
v_gene: TRBV5-4; abundance: few; d_gene: NA; j_gene: TRBJ2-3; CDR3aa: CASSFGGGTDTQYF; CDR3nt: TGTGCCAGCAGCTTTGGGGGAGGCACAGATACGCAGTATTTT
v_gene: TRBV13; abundance: NA; d_gene: NA; j_gene: TRBJ1-6; CDR3aa: CASSVRRQNPRTNSPLHF; CDR3nt: TGTGCCAGCAGCGTCAGAAGACAGAACCCTCGGACTAATTCACCCCTCCACTTT
v_gene: TRBV5-6; abundance: NA; d_gene: TRBD2; j_gene: TRBJ2-7; CDR3aa: CASSLFFLAGGYEQYF; CDR3nt: TGTGCCAGCAGCTTGTTTTTCCTAGCGGGAGGGTACGAGCAGTACTTC
v_gene: TRBV4-1; abundance: NA; d_gene: NA; j_gene: TRBJ1-1; CDR3aa: CASSQDRAANTEAFF; CDR3nt: TGCGCCAGCAGCCAAGATCGGGCAGCGAACACTGAAGCTTTCTTT
v_gene: TRBV5-1; abundance: NA; d_gene: TRBD1; j_gene: TRBJ2-7; CDR3aa: CASSGTGGGYEQYF; CDR3nt: TGCGCCAGCAGCGGGACAGGGGGAGGCTACGAGCAGTACTTC
v_gene: TRBV12-5; abundance: NA; d_gene: NA; j_gene: TRBJ2-1; CDR3aa: CASGFDTYNEQFF; CDR3nt: TGTGCTAGTGGTTTCGACACCTACAATGAGCAGTTCTTC
v_gene: TRBV7-2; abundance: NA; d_gene: NA; j_gene: TRBJ1-6; CDR3aa: CASSLGRGRTYNSPLHF; CDR3nt: TGTGCCAGCAGCTTAGGCAGGGGTAGGACCTATAATTCACCCCTCCACTTT
v_gene: TRBV7-2; abundance: NA; d_gene: NA; j_gene: TRBJ2-5; CDR3aa: CASSSQGRGEETQYF; CDR3nt: TGTGCCAGCAGCTCTCAGGGCAGGGGAGAAGAGACCCAGTACTTC
v_gene: TRBV6-1; abundance: once; d_gene: NA; j_gene: TRBJ1-5; CDR3aa: CASGRSGVNQPQHF; CDR3nt: TGTGCCAGCGGTCGTTCGGGGGTGAATCAGCCCCAGCATTTT
v_gene: TRBV6-5; abundance: NA; d_gene: TRBD2; j_gene: TRBJ2-7; CDR3aa: CASKRGDEQYF; CDR3nt: TGTGCCAGCAAGCGGGGGGACGAGCAGTACTTC